This T cell receptor beta chain comes out of a study of T cell responses to AZD1222 COVID-19 vaccine. Across the study: Both about-4-week and about-12-week second-dose recipients were combined. Study findings and constraints: White British people made up most donors, females outnumbered males, and clonal diversity was possibly underestimated. Within unmutated variant regions lay the reported targets of nearly half of spike-specific TCRs. Just a handful of AZD1222 recipients tested seropositive at baseline.

This clone has a handful of counts. Its antigen is as yet unknown. The CDR3 totals 13 residues. V lost 0 bases to trimming and J lost 6 bases, with 5 bases between them. Germline lookup yields CDR1 MNHEY and CDR2 SVGAGI. Data came from immunoSEQ multiplex PCR; TCRdb stores just in-frame clones and leaves some out. The sample lists around 140,000 clones; roughly 90% were seen once. The TCR sequence derives from an adult in good health. Here the sequenced sample was peripheral blood, taken on day 0 of AZD1222 vaccination. The rearrangement links TRBV6-5 to TRBJ2-2; D is undetermined. The CDR3 sequence: CASSYSSAGELFF. The CDR3 DNA reads TGTGCCAGCAGTTACTCGTCGGCCGGGGAGCTGTTTTTT.